The rows below give T cell receptor beta chains drawn from one sample of a study of shared clonotypes between healthy human individuals. Method: immunoSEQ multiplex PCR; TCRdb's copy keeps in-frame clones and lacks some. The sample yields 2 million to 2.5 million clones, roughly 93% seen once. Sequenced input: naive CD4+ T cells from PBMCs. The receptors were gathered from a young man in good health. Some clones in this sample may be carry-over from other donors' samples. The CDR3 runs from the conserved cysteine through the conserved F or W. A D gene is named only where the DNA matches it firmly. Clone size is not always given. Where it is, it says once, few, many or a class for expanded clones.

. TRBJ2-1 TRBV7-9 TRBD2 CASSSRAGGLNEQFF TGTGCCAGCAGCTCTCGAGCGGGAGGGCTCAATGAGCAGTTCTTC
. TRBJ2-7 TRBV25-1 TRBD2 CASSSGKPYEQYF TGTGCCAGCAGTAGCGGGAAACCCTACGAGCAGTACTTC
. TRBJ1-1 TRBV29-1 . CSVEDTGKVGAEAFF TGCAGCGTTGAAGACACAGGGAAGGTTGGAGCTGAAGCTTTCTTT
. TRBJ1-5 TRBV14 . CASSQGFGGDQPQHF TGTGCCAGCAGCCAGGGATTCGGGGGTGATCAGCCCCAGCATTTT
. TRBJ2-3 TRBV5-1 . CASSPVAGSIDTQYF TGCGCCAGCAGCCCTGTAGCCGGGTCAATAGATACGCAGTATTTT
. TRBJ1-1 TRBV7-2 . CASSTGGGFRAFF TGTGCCAGCAGCACAGGAGGGGGGTTTCGGGCTTTCTTT
. TRBJ2-1 TRBV5-4 TRBD2 CASSLGGRKDEQFF TGTGCCAGCAGCTTGGGCGGGAGAAAGGATGAGCAGTTCTTC
. TRBJ1-1 TRBV5-1 . CASSLGAGAHDTEAFF TGCGCCAGCAGCCTGGGGGCGGGGGCGCATGACACTGAAGCTTTCTTT
. TRBJ1-4 TRBV28 . CASTESTGINEKLFF TGTGCCAGCACCGAGTCTACAGGGATTAATGAAAAACTGTTTTTT
. TRBJ1-6 TRBV6-6 TRBD1 CASRFDSGTVGSPLHF TGTGCCAGCAGATTCGATTCCGGGACAGTAGGTTCACCCCTCCACTTT
. TRBJ1-5 TRBV28 . CASSDGVSNQPQHF TGTGCCAGCAGTGACGGAGTGAGCAATCAGCCCCAGCATTTT
once TRBJ1-1 TRBV5-1 TRBD1 CASSARWDRGNTEAFF TGCGCCAGCAGCGCGCGCTGGGACAGGGGGAACACTGAAGCTTTCTTT
. TRBJ1-4 TRBV28 . CASSLSGATNEKLFF TGTGCCAGCAGTTTATCTGGGGCAACTAATGAAAAACTGTTTTTT
. TRBJ1-2 TRBV21-1 . CASSENVKDLGKGGYTF TGTGCCAGCAGCGAAAATGTAAAGGACCTGGGGAAGGGTGGCTACACCTTC
. TRBJ2-1 TRBV5-4 TRBD1 CASSRRTGGGYNEQFF TGTGCCAGCAGCAGGAGGACAGGGGGTGGGTACAATGAGCAGTTCTTC
. TRBJ2-1 TRBV14 . CASSQDPGGPRSYNEQFF TGTGCCAGCAGCCAAGACCCCGGGGGCCCCCGGTCCTACAATGAGCAGTTCTTC
. TRBJ2-1 TRBV7-9 TRBD2 CASSSGLAGGVDEQFF TGTGCCAGCAGCTCGGGACTAGCGGGAGGGGTTGATGAGCAGTTCTTC
. TRBJ1-1 TRBV20-1 . CSAPDVPEAFF TGCAGTGCCCCGGATGTTCCTGAAGCTTTCTTT
once TRBJ2-3 TRBV5-1 . CASSLEPPDTQYF TGCGCCAGCAGCTTGGAGCCCCCAGATACGCAGTATTTT
. TRBJ2-7 TRBV18 . CASSPGPPYEQYF TGTGCCAGCTCACCAGGACCCCCCTACGAGCAGTACTTC
. TRBJ2-3 TRBV5-6 . CASSLGAGTDTQYF TGTGCCAGCAGCTTGGGGGCCGGCACAGATACGCAGTATTTT
. TRBJ2-3 TRBV21-1 . CASSKEVPGHKSTDTQYF TGTGCCAGCAGCAAAGAGGTACCGGGACACAAGAGCACAGATACGCAGTATTTT
. TRBJ1-2 TRBV11-2 . CASSLTGSNQGYTF TGTGCCAGCAGCTTAACAGGTTCCAACCAGGGCTACACCTTC
once TRBJ1-2 TRBV4-1 TRBD1 CASSHDGTGKANYGYTF TGCGCCAGCAGCCATGATGGGACAGGAAAAGCTAACTATGGCTACACCTTC
few TRBJ2-2 TRBV6-5 . CASSTNRNTGELFF TGTGCCAGCAGTACCAACAGGAACACCGGGGAGCTGTTTTTT
. TRBJ2-5 TRBV7-6 . CASSHHRDETQYF TGTGCCAGCAGCCACCACAGGGACGAGACCCAGTACTTC
. TRBJ1-5 TRBV28 TRBD1 CASSPLDRASNQPQHF TGTGCCAGCAGTCCTCTCGACAGGGCTAGCAATCAGCCCCAGCATTTT
. TRBJ1-1 TRBV11-2 . CASSRSRGGTEAFF TGTGCCAGCAGCCGTTCCAGGGGAGGGACTGAAGCTTTCTTT
. TRBJ1-2 TRBV10-3 TRBD1 CGMGTGSGGYTF TGTGGGATGGGGACAGGGAGCGGCGGCTACACCTTC
. TRBJ2-4 TRBV14 TRBD2 CASSQGGVAGYKNIQYF TGTGCCAGCAGCCAAGGCGGAGTAGCGGGATATAAAAACATTCAGTACTTC
. TRBJ1-5 TRBV6-5 . CASSSHPRQPQHF TGTGCCAGCAGTTCCCACCCTCGTCAGCCCCAGCATTTT
. TRBJ1-2 TRBV28 . CASSLPANYGYTF TGTGCCAGCAGCCTCCCCGCGAACTATGGCTACACCTTC
. TRBJ2-7 TRBV18 . CASSPTRNEQYF TGTGCCAGCTCACCAACCAGAAACGAGCAGTACTTC
. TRBJ2-1 TRBV14 . CASSRGLTGPLVPQFF TGTGCCAGCAGCAGGGGACTTACGGGCCCCCTCGTTCCGCAGTTCTTC
. TRBJ1-1 TRBV28 . CASSLAGGFMNTEAFF TGTGCCAGCAGTTTAGCTGGTGGTTTCATGAACACTGAAGCTTTCTTT
. TRBJ2-2 TRBV7-8 TRBD1 CASRGQPNTGELFF TGTGCCAGCAGGGGACAGCCGAACACCGGGGAGCTGTTTTTT
. TRBJ2-7 TRBV13 . CASSTSAGINYEQYF TGTGCCAGCAGCACCTCCGCCGGGATAAACTACGAGCAGTACTTC
. TRBJ2-3 TRBV6-1 . CASKREPSSTDTQYF TGTGCCAGCAAAAGGGAACCATCTAGCACAGATACGCAGTATTTT
. TRBJ2-7 TRBV7-9 . CASSPLYEQYF TGTGCCAGCAGCCCCCTTTACGAGCAGTACTTC
. TRBJ1-5 TRBV19 TRBD1 CASISPGTGFNQPQHF TGTGCCAGTATTAGTCCCGGGACAGGGTTCAATCAGCCCCAGCATTTT
. TRBJ2-7 TRBV1 . CTSSILKWGTGVSGEQYF TGCACCAGCAGCATACTAAAGTGGGGGACAGGGGTATCGGGCGAGCAGTACTTC
. TRBJ2-5 TRBV5-1 . CASSPPWEETQYF TGCGCCAGCAGTCCTCCCTGGGAGGAGACCCAGTACTTC
once TRBJ2-1 TRBV4-1 TRBD1 CASSRTGDSYNEQFF TGCGCCAGCAGCCGCACAGGGGACTCCTACAATGAGCAGTTCTTC
. TRBJ2-1 TRBV6-1 . CASSESYRSYNEQFF TGTGCCAGCAGTGAATCCTACCGGTCTTACAATGAGCAGTTCTTC
. TRBJ2-1 TRBV28 . CASTEQARGNEQFF TGTGCCAGCACCGAACAGGCCCGGGGGAATGAGCAGTTCTTC
. TRBJ2-7 TRBV11-2 . CASSFYYEQYF TGTGCCAGCAGCTTCTACTACGAGCAGTACTTC
. TRBJ2-3 TRBV21-1 . CASSKGAGNADTQYF TGTGCCAGCAGCAAAGGGGCAGGGAACGCCGATACGCAGTATTTT
. TRBJ2-1 TRBV7-3 TRBD2 CASSPSGLAGFEQFF TGTGCCAGCAGCCCCTCGGGACTAGCGGGATTTGAGCAGTTCTTC